The present entry profiles one TCR beta chain with its context. The antigen is not known. This specimen belongs to a study of T cell responses to AZD1222 COVID-19 vaccine. Study-level points and caveats: The study identified only five to seven AZD1222 recipients as seropositive at baseline. Donors, mostly white British, included more females; clonal diversity was possibly underestimated.

TCRdb's copy holds only in-frame clones and misses some; the assay was immunoSEQ multiplex PCR. The sample lists about 140,000 clones; 92% were seen once. The CDR3 has 14 residues. The V gene lost 1 base and the J gene lost 13 bases, with 16 bases spanning the gap. From germline, CDR1 is MGHDK and CDR2 SYGVNS. This rearrangement joins TRBV25-1 to TRBJ1-4; D may be TRBD1 (6 bases). The TCR comes from an adult who received the AZD1222 COVID-19 vaccine. The sequences come from peripheral blood, collected 28 days after the second AZD1222 dose. The CDR3 loop reads CASSEFGQYQRLFF. CDR3 DNA: TGTGCCAGCAGTGAATTTGGACAGTATCAACGACTGTTTTTT.